This entry lists 15 T cell receptor beta chains sequenced from one sample in a study of blood T cell repertoires in COVID-19. The data were produced by immunoSEQ multiplex PCR, yet TCRdb's version contains in-frame clones alone and is incomplete. The sample contains under 200,000 clones, about 85% of which appear only once. Sample: peripheral blood. All receptors derive from a man aged 55 to 70 who had recovered from COVID-19.

The rearrangement joins TRBV10-3 to TRBJ1-2, with a tentative D call TRBD1 (5 bases). The germline V and J ends were trimmed by 1 base and 8 bases, with 11 bases remaining between them. The CDR3 extends over 13 amino acids. In germline, CDR1 is ENHRY, CDR2 SYGVKD. The CDR3 sequence: CAISEYQGDGYTF. The CDR3 nucleotides read TGTGCCATCAGTGAGTATCAGGGCGACGGCTACACCTTC.

This sequence joins TRBV9 and TRBJ2-2; 14 bases fit TRBD2. V trimming: 3 bases; J trimming: 7 bases; junction bases outside the gene matches: 8. This CDR3 comprises 17 residues. Germline V gives CDR1 SGDLS, CDR2 YYNGEE. This CDR3 is CASSAGTSGGLGGELFF. For the CDR3, the DNA is TGTGCCAGCAGCGCGGGGACTAGCGGGGGCCTGGGCGGGGAGCTGTTTTTT. Full variable domain (outside the CDR3, taken from reference TRBV9 and TRBJ2-2): DSGVTQTPKHLITATGQRVTLRCSPRSGDLSVYWYQQSLDQGLQFLIQYYNGEERAKGNILERFSAQQFPDLHSELNLSSLELGDSALYFCASSAGTSGGLGGELFFGEGSRLTVL.

The rearrangement uses TRBV4-2 and TRBJ2-7; 10 bases match TRBD2. Germline V lookup: CDR1 LGHNA, CDR2 YNFKEQ. CDR3 length: 15 amino acids. With 4 bases clipped from V and 5 bases from J, the junction kept 8 bases outside the gene matches. The CDR3 bases are TGTGCCAGCAGCCTAACGACTAGCGGGCTCAACGAGCAGTACTTC. Amino acids: CASSLTTSGLNEQYF.

This chain links TRBV4-1 with TRBJ2-2; TRBD2 agrees at 9 bases. The V gene end was trimmed by 4 bases and the J gene end by 9 bases; junction bases not matched to a gene: 12. This CDR3 spans 16 amino acids. Germline CDR1 is MGHRA and CDR2 is YSYEKL. Here the CDR3 reads CASSPRGAGGPRELFF. CDR3 nucleotides: TGCGCCAGCAGCCCCCGTGGAGCGGGGGGCCCCCGGGAGCTGTTTTTT.

The chain employs TRBV15 and TRBJ2-3, with unresolved D. With 3 bases removed from V and 1 base from J, the gap between germline ends came to 8 bases. The CDR3 contains 14 residues. The germline V gene encodes CDR1 LNHNV and CDR2 YYDKDF (reference sequence). CDR3 DNA: TGTGCCACCAGCAGCAGGCGAGGCACAGATACGCAGTATTTT. Residues: CATSSRRGTDTQYF.

V is TRBV7-2 and J is TRBJ1-1; D is possibly TRBD1 (5 bases). Germline values: CDR1 SGHTA, CDR2 FQGNSA. V was clipped by 3 bases and J by 5 bases, with 13 bases between them. The CDR3 covers 14 residues. The CDR3 DNA sequence: TGTGCCAGCAGCTTTGGTCAGGGAAGGACTGAAGCTTTCTTT. Residues: CASSFGQGRTEAFF.

The chain employs TRBV7-2 and TRBJ1-4; a weak D match, TRBD1 (6 bases). Germline lookup yields CDR1 SGHTA and CDR2 FQGNSA. This CDR3 has 16 residues. V lost 1 base and J 3 bases, leaving 12 bases between the germline ends. The CDR3 is CASSLVGGLANEKLFF. The DNA of the CDR3 is TGTGCCAGCAGCTTAGTGGGGGGGCTGGCTAATGAAAAACTGTTTTTT.

CDR3 in amino acids: CASSRRAGMNTEAFF. The DNA of the CDR3 is TGTGCCAGCAGCAGGAGGGCAGGCATGAACACTGAAGCTTTCTTT. The chain links TRBV27 to TRBJ1-1; D ambiguous. With 6 bases removed from V and 0 bases from J, the gap between germline ends came to 14 bases. This CDR3 region has 15 residues. CDR1 and CDR2 (germline): MNHEY, SMNVEV (reference sequence).

CDR3 sequence (DNA): TGTGCCACCCGAGTGCCGGGGGGCACAGATACGCAGTATTTT. Translated: CATRVPGGTDTQYF. J is TRBJ2-3 and V is TRBV10-3; TRBD2 is a possible D gene (6 bases). Trimming stripped 10 bases from V and 1 base from J, with 15 bases between. CDR3 length: 14 amino acids. Germline-derived CDR1 and CDR2 are ENHRY and SYGVKD.

The chain carries TRBV5-6 and TRBJ1-1; tentatively, D is TRBD1 (5 bases). V was shortened by 5 bases and J by 1 base, with 9 bases between the two germline ends. Germline values: CDR1 SGHDT, CDR2 YYEEEE. The CDR3 extends over 13 amino acids. CDR3 nucleotide sequence: TGTGCCAGCAGTTTTGACAGGAACACTGAAGCTTTCTTT. It translates to CASSFDRNTEAFF.

The chain links TRBV2 to TRBJ1-6; 7 nucleotides agree with TRBD1. The germline V gene encodes CDR1 SNHLY and CDR2 FYNNEI. Trimming at V came to 4 bases and at J to 10 bases, leaving 10 bases not matched to a gene. The length of the CDR3 is 15 residues. The CDR3 reads CASSAQTGSYSPLHF. In DNA, the CDR3 is TGTGCCAGCAGTGCTCAGACAGGGTCCTACTCACCCCTCCACTTT.

DNA for the CDR3: TGTGCCAGCAGCGCACAGGGAAGCTCTAATGAAAAACTGTTTTTT. Encoded protein: CASSAQGSSNEKLFF. The chain uses TRBV2 and TRBJ1-4, with a weak D call TRBD1 (6 bases). This CDR3 has 15 amino acids. The V end lost 6 bases, the J end lost 3 bases, and 14 bases lay between the germline ends. Germline CDR1 SNHLY, CDR2 FYNNEI.

The V call is TRBV14, the J call TRBJ2-1; 8 bases are a match to TRBD2. The CDR3 extends over 16 amino acids. Looked up from germline, CDR1 is SGHDN and CDR2 is FVKESK. V lost 0 bases, J lost 9 bases, and 10 bases stayed unmatched. The CDR3 sequence: CASSQDGAGARGEQFF. DNA for the CDR3: TGTGCCAGCAGCCAAGATGGAGCGGGGGCCAGGGGTGAGCAGTTCTTC.

V is TRBV30 and J is TRBJ1-6; D is undetermined. This CDR3 spans 14 amino acids. CDR1 and CDR2 from the germline V gene are GTSNPN and SVGIG (reference sequence). V lost 3 bases to trimming and J lost 9 bases, with 15 bases between them. The CDR3 DNA sequence: TGTGCCTGGAGCCCTCAGGCGGGTTTTTCACCCCTCCACTTT. This codes for CAWSPQAGFSPLHF.

J is TRBJ2-4 and V is TRBV29-1; 10 bases are shared with TRBD1. V shed 2 bases, J shed 2 bases, and the junction held 3 bases outside the gene matches. Germline V gene sequence: CDR1 SQVTM, CDR2 ANQGSEA. This CDR3 has 15 amino acids. CDR3 sequence: CSVERQGATKNIQYF. The CDR3 DNA reads TGCAGCGTTGAAAGACAGGGGGCGACCAAAAACATTCAGTACTTC.